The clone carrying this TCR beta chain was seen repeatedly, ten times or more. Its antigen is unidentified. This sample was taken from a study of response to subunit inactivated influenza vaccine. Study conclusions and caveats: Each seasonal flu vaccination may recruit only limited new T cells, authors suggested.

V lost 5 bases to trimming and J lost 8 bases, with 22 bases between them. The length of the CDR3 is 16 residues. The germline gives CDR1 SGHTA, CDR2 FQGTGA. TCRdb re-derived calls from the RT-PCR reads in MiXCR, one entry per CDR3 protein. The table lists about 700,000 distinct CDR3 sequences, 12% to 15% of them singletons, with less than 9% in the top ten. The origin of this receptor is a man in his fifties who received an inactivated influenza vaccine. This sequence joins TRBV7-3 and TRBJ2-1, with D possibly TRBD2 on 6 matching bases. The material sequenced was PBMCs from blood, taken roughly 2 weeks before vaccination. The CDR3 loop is CASSRGGVQPLDEQFF. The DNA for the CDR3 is TGTGCCAGCAGCCGTGGAGGGGTACAACCTTTGGATGAGCAGTTCTTC. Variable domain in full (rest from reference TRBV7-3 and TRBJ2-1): GAGVSQTPSNKVTEKGKYVELRCDPISGHTALYWYRQSLGQGPEFLIYFQGTGAADDSGLPNDRFFAVRPEGSVSTLKIQRTERGDSAVYLCASSRGGVQPLDEQFFGPGTRLTVL.